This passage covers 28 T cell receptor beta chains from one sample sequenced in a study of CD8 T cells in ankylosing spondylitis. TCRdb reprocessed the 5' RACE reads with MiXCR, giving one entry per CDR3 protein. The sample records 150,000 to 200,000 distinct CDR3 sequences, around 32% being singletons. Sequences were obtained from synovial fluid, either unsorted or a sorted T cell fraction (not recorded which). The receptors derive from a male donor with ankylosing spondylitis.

This CDR3 is CSAITSGTYNEQFF. In DNA form, the CDR3 reads TGCAGTGCTATAACATCCGGGACCTACAATGAGCAGTTCTTC. The chain uses TRBV20-1 and TRBJ2-1; tentatively, D is TRBD2 (5 bases). In germline, CDR1 is DFQATT, CDR2 SNEGSKA (reference sequence). Trimming took 4 bases from V and 2 from J, leaving 12 bases between them. The CDR3 loop spans 14 amino acids.

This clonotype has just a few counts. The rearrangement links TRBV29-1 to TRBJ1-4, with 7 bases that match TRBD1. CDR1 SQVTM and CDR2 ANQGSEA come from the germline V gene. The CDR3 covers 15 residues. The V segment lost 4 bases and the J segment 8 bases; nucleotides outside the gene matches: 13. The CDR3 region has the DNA TGCAGCGTTGCTGCAATGGGGACAGTGGAAGAAAAACTGTTTTTT. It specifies CSVAAMGTVEEKLFF.

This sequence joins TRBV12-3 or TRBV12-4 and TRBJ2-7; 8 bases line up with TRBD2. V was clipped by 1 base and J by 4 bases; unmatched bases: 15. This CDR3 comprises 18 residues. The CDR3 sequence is CASSLGPAGAQSGYEQYF. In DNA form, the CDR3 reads TGTGCCAGCAGTTTAGGGCCAGCGGGAGCCCAGAGCGGGTACGAGCAGTACTTC.

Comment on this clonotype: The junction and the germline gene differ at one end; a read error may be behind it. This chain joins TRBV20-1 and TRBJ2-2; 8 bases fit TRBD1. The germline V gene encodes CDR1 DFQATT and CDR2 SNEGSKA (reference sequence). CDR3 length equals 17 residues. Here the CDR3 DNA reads TGCTGTGCTAGAGATTTGTCAAGGACAGGGTTCACCGGGGAGCTGTTTTTT. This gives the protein CCARDLSRTGFTGELFF.

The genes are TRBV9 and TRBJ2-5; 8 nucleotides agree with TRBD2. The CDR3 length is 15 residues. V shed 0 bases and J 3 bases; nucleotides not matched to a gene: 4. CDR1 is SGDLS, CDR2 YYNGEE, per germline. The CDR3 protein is CASSVGAGAKETQYF. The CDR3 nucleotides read TGTGCCAGCAGCGTAGGAGCGGGGGCCAAAGAGACCCAGTACTTC.

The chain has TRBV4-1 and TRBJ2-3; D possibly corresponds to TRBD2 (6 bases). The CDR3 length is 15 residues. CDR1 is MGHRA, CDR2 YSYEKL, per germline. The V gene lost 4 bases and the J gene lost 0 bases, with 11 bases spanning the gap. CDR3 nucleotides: TGCGCCAGCAGCCCTCGGAGGGGTAGCACAGATACGCAGTATTTT. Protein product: CASSPRRGSTDTQYF.

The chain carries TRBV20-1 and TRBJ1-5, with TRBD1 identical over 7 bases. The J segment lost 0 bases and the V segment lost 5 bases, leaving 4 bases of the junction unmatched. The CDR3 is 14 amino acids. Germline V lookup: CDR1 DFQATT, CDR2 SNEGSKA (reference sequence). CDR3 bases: TGCAGTGCTCCGGACAGGTATAGCAATCAGCCCCAGCATTTT. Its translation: CSAPDRYSNQPQHF.

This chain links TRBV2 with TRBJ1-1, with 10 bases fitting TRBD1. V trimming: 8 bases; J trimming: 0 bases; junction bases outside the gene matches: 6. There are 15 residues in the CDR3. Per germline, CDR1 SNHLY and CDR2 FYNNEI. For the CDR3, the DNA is TGTGCCAGCGGTCGACAGGGGGCTTTGAACACTGAAGCTTTCTTT. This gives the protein CASGRQGALNTEAFF.

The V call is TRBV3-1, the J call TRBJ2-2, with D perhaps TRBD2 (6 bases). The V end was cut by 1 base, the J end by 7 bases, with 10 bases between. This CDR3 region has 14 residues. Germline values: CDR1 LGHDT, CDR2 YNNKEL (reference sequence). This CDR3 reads CASSQGGGSGELFF. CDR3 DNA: TGTGCCAGCAGCCAAGGCGGAGGGAGCGGGGAGCTGTTTTTT.

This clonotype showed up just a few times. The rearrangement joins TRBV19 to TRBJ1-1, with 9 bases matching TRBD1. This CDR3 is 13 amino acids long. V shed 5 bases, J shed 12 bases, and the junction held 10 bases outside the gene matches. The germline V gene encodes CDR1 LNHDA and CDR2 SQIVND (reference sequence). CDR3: CASSSIRDRDTFF. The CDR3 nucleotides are TGTGCCAGTAGTTCCATCCGGGACAGGGATACTTTCTTT.

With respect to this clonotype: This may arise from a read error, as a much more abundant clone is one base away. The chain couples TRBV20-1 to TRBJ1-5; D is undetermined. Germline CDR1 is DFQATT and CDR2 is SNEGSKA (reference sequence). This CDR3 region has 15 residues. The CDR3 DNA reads TGCAGTACTAGTCTCCGGGCCTCTAGCAATCAGCCCCAGCATTTT. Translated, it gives CSTSLRASSNQPQHF.

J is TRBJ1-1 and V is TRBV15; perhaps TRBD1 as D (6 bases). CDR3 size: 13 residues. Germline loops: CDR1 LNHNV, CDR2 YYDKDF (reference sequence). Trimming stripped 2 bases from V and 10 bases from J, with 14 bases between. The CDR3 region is CATSRNQDSRAFF. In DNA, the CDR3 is TGTGCCACCAGCAGAAACCAGGACAGTAGAGCTTTCTTT.

The CDR3 here is CASSGHRDRGGYTF. The CDR3 bases are TGTGCCAGCAGTGGCCACCGGGACCGCGGGGGCTACACCTTC. J is TRBJ1-2 and V is TRBV6-1, with D perhaps matching TRBD1 (5 bases). Germline V gene sequence: CDR1 MNHNS, CDR2 SASEGT. With 4 bases removed from V and 8 bases from J, the gap between germline ends came to 17 bases. The CDR3 loop spans 14 amino acids.

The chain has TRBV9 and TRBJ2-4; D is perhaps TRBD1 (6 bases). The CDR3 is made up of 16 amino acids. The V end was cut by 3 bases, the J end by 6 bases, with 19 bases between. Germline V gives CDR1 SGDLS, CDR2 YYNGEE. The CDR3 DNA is TGTGCCAGCAGCGCGGGGCCCCCAGGGGCCGGAAACATTCAGTACTTC. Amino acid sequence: CASSAGPPGAGNIQYF.

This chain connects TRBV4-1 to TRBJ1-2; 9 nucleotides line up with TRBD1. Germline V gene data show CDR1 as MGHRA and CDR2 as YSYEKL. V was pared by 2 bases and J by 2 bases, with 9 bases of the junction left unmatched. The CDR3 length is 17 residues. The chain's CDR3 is CASSQPSGTGWNYGYTF. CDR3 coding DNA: TGCGCCAGCAGCCAACCCTCCGGGACAGGGTGGAACTATGGCTACACCTTC.

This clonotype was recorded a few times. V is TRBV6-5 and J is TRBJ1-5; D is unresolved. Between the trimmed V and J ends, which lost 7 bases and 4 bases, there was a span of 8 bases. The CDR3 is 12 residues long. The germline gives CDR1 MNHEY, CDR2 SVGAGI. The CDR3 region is CASTSGNQPQHF. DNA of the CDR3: TGTGCCAGCACCTCTGGAAATCAGCCCCAGCATTTT.

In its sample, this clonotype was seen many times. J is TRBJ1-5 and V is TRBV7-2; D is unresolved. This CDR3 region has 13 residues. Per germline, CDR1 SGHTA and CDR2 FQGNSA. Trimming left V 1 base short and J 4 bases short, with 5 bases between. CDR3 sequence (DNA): TGTGCCAGCAGCTTAGATCAGAATCAGCCCCAGCATTTT. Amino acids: CASSLDQNQPQHF.

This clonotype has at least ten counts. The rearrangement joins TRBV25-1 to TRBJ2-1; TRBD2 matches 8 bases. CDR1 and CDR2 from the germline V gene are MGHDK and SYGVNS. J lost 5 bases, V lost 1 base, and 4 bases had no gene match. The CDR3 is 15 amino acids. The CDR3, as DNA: TGTGCCAGCAGTGAATTCCCGGGAGGGAACAATGAGCAGTTCTTC. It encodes CASSEFPGGNNEQFF.

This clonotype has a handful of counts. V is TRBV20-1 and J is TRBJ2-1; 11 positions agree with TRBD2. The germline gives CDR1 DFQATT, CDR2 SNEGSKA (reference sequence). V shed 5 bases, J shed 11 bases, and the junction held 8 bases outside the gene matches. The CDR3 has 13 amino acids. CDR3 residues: CSALASSGGKQFF. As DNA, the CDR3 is TGCAGTGCTTTGGCGTCTAGCGGGGGGAAGCAGTTCTTC.

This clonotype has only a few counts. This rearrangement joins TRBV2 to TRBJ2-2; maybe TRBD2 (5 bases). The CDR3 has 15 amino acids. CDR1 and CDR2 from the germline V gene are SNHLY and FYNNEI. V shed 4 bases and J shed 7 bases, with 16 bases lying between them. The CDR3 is CASSASGFKNGELFF. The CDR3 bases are TGTGCCAGCAGTGCCTCGGGGTTTAAGAACGGGGAGCTGTTTTTT. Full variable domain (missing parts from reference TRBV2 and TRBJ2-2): EPEVTQTPSHQVTQMGQEVILRCVPISNHLYFYWYRQILGQKVEFLVSFYNNEISEKSEIFDDQFSVERPDGSNFTLKIRSTKLEDSAMYFCASSASGFKNGELFFGEGSRLTVL.

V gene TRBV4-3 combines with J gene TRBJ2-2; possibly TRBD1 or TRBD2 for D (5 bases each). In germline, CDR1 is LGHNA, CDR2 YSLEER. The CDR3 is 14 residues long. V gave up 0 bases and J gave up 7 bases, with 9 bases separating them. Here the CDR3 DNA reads TGCGCCAGCAGCCAAGAGAGGGGTTACGGGGAGCTGTTTTTT. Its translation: CASSQERGYGELFF.

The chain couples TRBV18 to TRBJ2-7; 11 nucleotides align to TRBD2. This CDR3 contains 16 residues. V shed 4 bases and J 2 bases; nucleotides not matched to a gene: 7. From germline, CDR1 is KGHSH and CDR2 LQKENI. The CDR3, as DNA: TGTGCCAGCTCACGAACCGGGACTAGCGGCGCCTACGAGCAGTACTTC. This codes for CASSRTGTSGAYEQYF. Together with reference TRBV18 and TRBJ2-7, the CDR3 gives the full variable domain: NAGVMQNPRHLVRRRGQEARLRCSPMKGHSHVYWYRQLPEEGLKFMVYLQKENIIDESGMPKERFSAEFPKEGPSILRIQQVVRGDSAAYFCASSRTGTSGAYEQYFGPGTRLTVT.

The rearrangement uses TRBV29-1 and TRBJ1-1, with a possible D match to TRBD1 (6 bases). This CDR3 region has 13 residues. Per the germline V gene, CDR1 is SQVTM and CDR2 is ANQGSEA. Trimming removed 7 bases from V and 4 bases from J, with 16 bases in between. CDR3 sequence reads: CSAGGQGRTEAFF. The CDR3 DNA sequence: TGCAGCGCCGGGGGGCAGGGTCGCACTGAAGCTTTCTTT.

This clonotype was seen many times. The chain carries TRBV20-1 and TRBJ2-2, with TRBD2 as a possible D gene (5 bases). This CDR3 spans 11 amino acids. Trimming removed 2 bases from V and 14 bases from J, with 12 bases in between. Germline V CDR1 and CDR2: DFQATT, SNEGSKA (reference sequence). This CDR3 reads CSARPRESLFF. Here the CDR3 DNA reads TGCAGTGCTAGACCTCGGGAAAGCCTGTTTTTT.

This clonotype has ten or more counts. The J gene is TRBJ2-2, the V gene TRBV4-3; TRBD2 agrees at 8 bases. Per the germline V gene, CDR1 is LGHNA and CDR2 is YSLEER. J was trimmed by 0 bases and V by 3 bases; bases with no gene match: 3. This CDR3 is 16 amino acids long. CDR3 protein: CASSQAGGANTGELFF. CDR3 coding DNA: TGCGCCAGCAGCCAGGCGGGGGGCGCGAACACCGGGGAGCTGTTTTTT.

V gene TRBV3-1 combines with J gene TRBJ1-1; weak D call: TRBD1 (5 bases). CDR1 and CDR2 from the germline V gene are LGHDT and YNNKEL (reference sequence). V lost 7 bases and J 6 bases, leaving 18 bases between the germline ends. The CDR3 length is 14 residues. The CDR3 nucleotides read TGTGCCAGCACCCGGGGGGGGATTGTCGCTGAAGCTTTCTTT. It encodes CASTRGGIVAEAFF.

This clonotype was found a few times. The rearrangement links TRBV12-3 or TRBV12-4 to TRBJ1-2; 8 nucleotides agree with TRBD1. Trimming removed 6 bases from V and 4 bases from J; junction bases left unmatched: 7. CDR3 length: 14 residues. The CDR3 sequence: CASRKDRGVYGYTF. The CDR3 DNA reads TGTGCCAGCAGAAAAGACAGGGGAGTCTATGGCTACACCTTC.

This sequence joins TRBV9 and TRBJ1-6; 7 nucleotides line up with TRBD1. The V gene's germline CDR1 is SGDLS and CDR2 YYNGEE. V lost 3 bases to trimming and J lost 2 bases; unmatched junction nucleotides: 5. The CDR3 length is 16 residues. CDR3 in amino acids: CASSAHGTAYNSPLHF. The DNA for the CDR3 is TGTGCCAGCAGCGCACACGGGACAGCCTATAATTCACCCCTCCACTTT.